Listed below are T cell receptor beta chains from one sample, sequenced in a study of technical replicates of blood from a few donors. Repertoires were generated with immunoSEQ multiplex PCR, while TCRdb's copy carries only in-frame clones and drops some. This repertoire shows 75,000 to 100,000 clones, around 94% found once; its top ten account for 0.2% to 0.3%. Source material: T cells isolated from PBMCs. The receptors were sampled from a human donor in good health. CDR3s include the opening cysteine and the closing phenylalanine or tryptophan. The order of the fields is D gene, clone size, J gene, V gene, CDR3 DNA, CDR3 protein. The D gene is left open where the match is weak. The size of a clone is reported for some rows only, either as once, few or many, or as a class for expanded clones.

d_call: .; clone_size: .; j_call: TRBJ1-4; v_call: TRBV2; cdr3_nt: TGTGCCAGCACCGGGACACCGAATGAAAAACTGTTTTTT; cdr3_aa: CASTGTPNEKLFF
d_call: TRBD1; clone_size: .; j_call: TRBJ1-5; v_call: TRBV7-9; cdr3_nt: TGTGCCAGCAGCTTAGGGCAGGGGGAGTATTATAGCAATCAGCCCCAGCATTTT; cdr3_aa: CASSLGQGEYYSNQPQHF
d_call: .; clone_size: .; j_call: TRBJ1-1; v_call: TRBV10-1; cdr3_nt: TGCGCCAGCAGTGAGAATATGGCTTCAGAAGCTTTCTTT; cdr3_aa: CASSENMASEAFF
d_call: TRBD1; clone_size: .; j_call: TRBJ2-7; v_call: TRBV19; cdr3_nt: TGTGCCAGTAACCCGGGGACAGGGGGATCCTACGAGCAGTACTTC; cdr3_aa: CASNPGTGGSYEQYF
d_call: TRBD2; clone_size: .; j_call: TRBJ2-2; v_call: TRBV5-1; cdr3_nt: TGCGCCAGTTCAGAAGGGGGACTAGCGCTCCCCGGGGAGCTGTTTTTT; cdr3_aa: CASSEGGLALPGELFF
d_call: .; clone_size: .; j_call: TRBJ2-3; v_call: TRBV7-9; cdr3_nt: TGTGCCAGCAGCACGAGGGTTGGGCAAAGGGGCACAGATACGCAGTATTTT; cdr3_aa: CASSTRVGQRGTDTQYF
d_call: TRBD1; clone_size: .; j_call: TRBJ2-1; v_call: TRBV2; cdr3_nt: TGTGCCTGTACGGCGGGACAGGGATTGTTGGATGAGCAGTTCTTC; cdr3_aa: CACTAGQGLLDEQFF
d_call: TRBD1; clone_size: .; j_call: TRBJ2-7; v_call: TRBV11-3; cdr3_nt: TGTGCCAGCAGCATAAGTAGGGAGCCGGGACAGGGCCCCTACGAGCAGTACTTC; cdr3_aa: CASSISREPGQGPYEQYF
d_call: TRBD1; clone_size: .; j_call: TRBJ1-2; v_call: TRBV19; cdr3_nt: TGTGCCAGTAGTATACAGGACAGGAAGACCCACACCTTC; cdr3_aa: CASSIQDRKTHTF
d_call: TRBD2; clone_size: .; j_call: TRBJ2-5; v_call: TRBV4-1; cdr3_nt: TGCGCCAGCAGCCAAGACGGGGGGGTGGAAGAGACCCAGTACTTC; cdr3_aa: CASSQDGGVEETQYF
d_call: .; clone_size: .; j_call: TRBJ2-7; v_call: TRBV6-1; cdr3_nt: TGTGCCAGCAGTGTTCTGGGGAGCTACGAGCAGTACTTC; cdr3_aa: CASSVLGSYEQYF
d_call: .; clone_size: .; j_call: TRBJ2-5; v_call: TRBV4-2; cdr3_nt: TGTGCCAGCAGCCAACCTTTTGGTGAGGAGGGCCAGTACTTC; cdr3_aa: CASSQPFGEEGQYF
d_call: .; clone_size: .; j_call: TRBJ2-5; v_call: TRBV21-1; cdr3_nt: TGTGCCAGCAGCCGAAGACAGCGAAGCGGGGAGACCCAGTACTTC; cdr3_aa: CASSRRQRSGETQYF
d_call: TRBD1; clone_size: .; j_call: TRBJ1-1; v_call: TRBV6-5; cdr3_nt: TGTGCCAGCAGTTACTTTAAGACAGGGGTTTCCACTGAAGCTTTCTTT; cdr3_aa: CASSYFKTGVSTEAFF
d_call: .; clone_size: .; j_call: TRBJ1-4; v_call: TRBV6-1; cdr3_nt: TGTGCCAGCAGTGAAGCGAACAGGGCGTTATTCGAAAAACTGTTTTTT; cdr3_aa: CASSEANRALFEKLFF
d_call: TRBD2; clone_size: .; j_call: TRBJ2-5; v_call: TRBV5-1; cdr3_nt: TGCGCCAGCTGCCCTGGCGGGAGCCAAGAGACCCAGTACTTC; cdr3_aa: CASCPGGSQETQYF
d_call: TRBD1; clone_size: .; j_call: TRBJ2-2; v_call: TRBV27; cdr3_nt: TGTGCCAGCAGCGCCCGGGTACAGGGGTACGGGGAGCTGTTTTTT; cdr3_aa: CASSARVQGYGELFF
d_call: TRBD1; clone_size: .; j_call: TRBJ1-6; v_call: TRBV9; cdr3_nt: TGTGCCAGCAGCGCATCGGGACAGGGGAATTCACCCCTCCACTTT; cdr3_aa: CASSASGQGNSPLHF
d_call: .; clone_size: .; j_call: TRBJ1-1; v_call: TRBV19; cdr3_nt: TGTGCCAGTAGTCCTCTCCACAGCTTGAACACTGAAGCTTTCTTT; cdr3_aa: CASSPLHSLNTEAFF
d_call: TRBD1; clone_size: .; j_call: TRBJ2-7; v_call: TRBV6-5; cdr3_nt: TGTGCCAGCAGTTACAACAGGGGGGCCGAGCAGTACTTC; cdr3_aa: CASSYNRGAEQYF
d_call: .; clone_size: .; j_call: TRBJ2-5; v_call: TRBV5-1; cdr3_nt: TGCGCCAGCAGCTTACAGTCCCAAGAGACCCAGTACTTC; cdr3_aa: CASSLQSQETQYF
d_call: .; clone_size: few; j_call: TRBJ1-1; v_call: TRBV5-1; cdr3_nt: TGCGCCAGCAGCACGGGAGCGAACACTGAAGCTTTCTTT; cdr3_aa: CASSTGANTEAFF
d_call: .; clone_size: once; j_call: TRBJ2-7; v_call: TRBV5-6; cdr3_nt: TGTGCCAGCAGCCTTACAGTTACCTACGAGCAGTACTTC; cdr3_aa: CASSLTVTYEQYF
d_call: .; clone_size: .; j_call: TRBJ1-3; v_call: TRBV2; cdr3_nt: TGTGCCAGCAGTGACATCAGGGCTGGAAACACCATATATTTT; cdr3_aa: CASSDIRAGNTIYF
d_call: TRBD2; clone_size: .; j_call: TRBJ2-3; v_call: TRBV5-1; cdr3_nt: TGCGCCAGCAGCCGAACGACTAGCGGGGCCGGCACAGATACGCAGTATTTT; cdr3_aa: CASSRTTSGAGTDTQYF
d_call: .; clone_size: .; j_call: TRBJ1-5; v_call: TRBV7-8; cdr3_nt: TGTGCCAGCAGCTCCCCGGGCAGGGGCCGAGGCAATCAGCCCCAGCATTTT; cdr3_aa: CASSSPGRGRGNQPQHF
d_call: .; clone_size: .; j_call: TRBJ1-3; v_call: TRBV14; cdr3_nt: TGTGCCAGCAGCCAAGAGGCCGGAAACACCATATATTTT; cdr3_aa: CASSQEAGNTIYF
d_call: .; clone_size: .; j_call: TRBJ1-5; v_call: TRBV15; cdr3_nt: TGTGCCACCAACAACAGGGGCAATCAGCCCCAGCATTTT; cdr3_aa: CATNNRGNQPQHF
d_call: .; clone_size: .; j_call: TRBJ2-5; v_call: TRBV2; cdr3_nt: TGTGCCAGCACCGAATCCGGGGGACGAGAGACCCAGTACTTC; cdr3_aa: CASTESGGRETQYF
d_call: TRBD1; clone_size: .; j_call: TRBJ2-7; v_call: TRBV5-1; cdr3_nt: TGCGCCAGCAGCTTGGAACCGGGACAGGGAACCTACGAGCAGTACTTC; cdr3_aa: CASSLEPGQGTYEQYF
d_call: TRBD1; clone_size: .; j_call: TRBJ1-1; v_call: TRBV30; cdr3_nt: TGTGCCTCCAAGAAACAGGGGGCTATGAACACTGAAGCTTTCTTT; cdr3_aa: CASKKQGAMNTEAFF
d_call: .; clone_size: .; j_call: TRBJ2-7; v_call: TRBV27; cdr3_nt: TGTGCCAGCAGTTCCCTCTTCACAGTTCCCTACGAGCAGTACTTC; cdr3_aa: CASSSLFTVPYEQYF
d_call: .; clone_size: .; j_call: TRBJ2-7; v_call: TRBV18; cdr3_nt: TGTGCCAGCTCACCCGAGGCGGGCTTCCACGAGCAGTACTTC; cdr3_aa: CASSPEAGFHEQYF
d_call: .; clone_size: .; j_call: TRBJ1-3; v_call: TRBV5-1; cdr3_nt: TGCGCCAGCAGCTTGGCATTCTCGGTAGCTGGAAACACCATATATTTT; cdr3_aa: CASSLAFSVAGNTIYF
d_call: .; clone_size: .; j_call: TRBJ1-2; v_call: TRBV5-6; cdr3_nt: TGTGCCAGCAGCTTGGGGTTCCAGGCCTTAGGCTACACCTTC; cdr3_aa: CASSLGFQALGYTF
d_call: TRBD2; clone_size: .; j_call: TRBJ2-3; v_call: TRBV11-2; cdr3_nt: TGTGCCAGCAGCCTCGGACTAGCGGGAGGAGGGGATACGCAGTATTTT; cdr3_aa: CASSLGLAGGGDTQYF
d_call: TRBD2; clone_size: few; j_call: TRBJ2-2; v_call: TRBV5-1; cdr3_nt: TGCGCCAGCAACGTAGGACTAGCGGGAGGTGTAGGGGAGCTGTTTTTT; cdr3_aa: CASNVGLAGGVGELFF
d_call: .; clone_size: .; j_call: TRBJ1-2; v_call: TRBV11-3; cdr3_nt: TGTGCCAGCAGCCCCCCCGGGGGGGTCTATGGCTACACCTTC; cdr3_aa: CASSPPGGVYGYTF
d_call: .; clone_size: .; j_call: TRBJ1-1; v_call: TRBV2; cdr3_nt: TGTGCCAGCAGGGAAATCAGGGAAAAGAACACTGAAGCTTTCTTT; cdr3_aa: CASREIREKNTEAFF
d_call: TRBD2; clone_size: .; j_call: TRBJ2-3; v_call: TRBV2; cdr3_nt: TGTGCCAGCAGTGAAGCTCTGGCGGGGGGGGCATCAGATACGCAGTATTTT; cdr3_aa: CASSEALAGGASDTQYF
d_call: .; clone_size: .; j_call: TRBJ2-7; v_call: TRBV18; cdr3_nt: TGTGCCAGCTCACCACCCGATTCTCGCCGGGGAAACGAGCAGTACTTC; cdr3_aa: CASSPPDSRRGNEQYF
d_call: .; clone_size: .; j_call: TRBJ1-1; v_call: TRBV6-5; cdr3_nt: TGTGCCAGCAGTTACTACTCTGGACTAAACACTGAAGCTTTCTTT; cdr3_aa: CASSYYSGLNTEAFF
d_call: TRBD1; clone_size: .; j_call: TRBJ2-7; v_call: TRBV30; cdr3_nt: TGTGCCTGGAGTGCCGACAGGGGGATTGGAAAGTACTTC; cdr3_aa: CAWSADRGIGKYF
d_call: .; clone_size: .; j_call: TRBJ2-7; v_call: TRBV5-8; cdr3_nt: TGTGCCAGCAGCTTCCAGGGCTTCGCCGACGAGCAGTACTTC; cdr3_aa: CASSFQGFADEQYF
d_call: TRBD1; clone_size: .; j_call: TRBJ1-2; v_call: TRBV28; cdr3_nt: TGTGCCACCTCCGGGACAGGGGATTTCTATGGCTACACCTTC; cdr3_aa: CATSGTGDFYGYTF
d_call: .; clone_size: .; j_call: TRBJ2-3; v_call: TRBV2; cdr3_nt: TGTGCCAGCAGTGATCCCCGGGTTGGCACAGATACGCAGTATTTT; cdr3_aa: CASSDPRVGTDTQYF
d_call: .; clone_size: .; j_call: TRBJ1-2; v_call: TRBV2; cdr3_nt: TGTGCCAGCAGCGGGGTTACTAACTATGGCTACACCTTC; cdr3_aa: CASSGVTNYGYTF
d_call: .; clone_size: .; j_call: TRBJ2-7; v_call: TRBV5-1; cdr3_nt: TGCGCCAGCAGCTTGGCCGGGACACGCGAAGAGCAGTACTTC; cdr3_aa: CASSLAGTREEQYF
d_call: TRBD2; clone_size: .; j_call: TRBJ2-1; v_call: TRBV7-3; cdr3_nt: TGTGCCAGCAGCCTAACTAGCGGGGGCGGGAATGAGCAGTTCTTC; cdr3_aa: CASSLTSGGGNEQFF
d_call: .; clone_size: .; j_call: TRBJ2-7; v_call: TRBV5-6; cdr3_nt: TGTGCCAGCAGCCGGGAATTCAGGGGCGAGCAGTACTTC; cdr3_aa: CASSREFRGEQYF
d_call: .; clone_size: .; j_call: TRBJ2-1; v_call: TRBV1; cdr3_nt: TGCACCAGAGTTCCTAGCGGGAGGAACCGAGACGAGGGCAATGAGCAGTTCTTC; cdr3_aa: CTRVPSGRNRDEGNEQFF
d_call: .; clone_size: .; j_call: TRBJ2-7; v_call: TRBV28; cdr3_nt: TGTGCCAGCAGCCGCGGGACGGATAACTACGAGCAGTACTTC; cdr3_aa: CASSRGTDNYEQYF